A single TCR beta chain is shown here with its context. The record originates from a study of cytomegalovirus exposure and HLA in healthy donors. With 60 Vbeta and 13 Jbeta primers, the PCR was carried out. Some clones are missing from TCRdb's copy, which holds only in-frame ones; the method was immunoSEQ multiplex PCR. The sample carries about 200,000 clones, 65% to 90% recorded once. This TCR was sampled from a woman aged 30 to 39 in good health and CMV-seronegative. Specimen: PBMCs.

The CDR3 region has the DNA TGTGCCAGCAGCTTTAAGGGGGATAACACTGAAGCTTTCTTT. Protein: CASSFKGDNTEAFF. The gene calls are TRBV11-2 and TRBJ1-1, with D perhaps TRBD1 (6 bases). Trimming took off 3 bases at V and 2 bases at J, with 10 bases between the two ends. CDR1 is SGHAT, CDR2 FQNNGV, per germline. This CDR3 is 14 amino acids long.